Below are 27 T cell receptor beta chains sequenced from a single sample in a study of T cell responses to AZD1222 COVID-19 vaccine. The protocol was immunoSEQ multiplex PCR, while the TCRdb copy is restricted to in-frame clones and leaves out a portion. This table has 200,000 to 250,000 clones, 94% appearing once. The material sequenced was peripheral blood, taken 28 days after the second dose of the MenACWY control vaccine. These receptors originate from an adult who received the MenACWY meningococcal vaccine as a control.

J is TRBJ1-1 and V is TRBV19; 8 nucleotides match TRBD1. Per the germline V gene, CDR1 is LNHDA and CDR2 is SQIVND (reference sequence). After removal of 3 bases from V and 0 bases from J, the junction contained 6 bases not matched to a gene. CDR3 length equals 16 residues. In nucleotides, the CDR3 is TGTGCCAGTAGTATTCTAGGGACAGGAGTGAACACTGAAGCTTTCTTT. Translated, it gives CASSILGTGVNTEAFF.

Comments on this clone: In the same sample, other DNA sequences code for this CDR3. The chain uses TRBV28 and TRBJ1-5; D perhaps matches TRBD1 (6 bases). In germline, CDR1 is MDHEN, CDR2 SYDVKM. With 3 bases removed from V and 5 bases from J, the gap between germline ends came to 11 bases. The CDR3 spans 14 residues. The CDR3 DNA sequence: TGTGCCAGCAGTTTGGGGGGGCGCGATCAGCCCCAGCATTTT. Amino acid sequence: CASSLGGRDQPQHF.

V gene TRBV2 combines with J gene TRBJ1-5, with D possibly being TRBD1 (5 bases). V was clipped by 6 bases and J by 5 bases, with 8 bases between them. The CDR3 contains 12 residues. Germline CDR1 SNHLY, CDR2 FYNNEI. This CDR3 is CASSLGDQPQHF. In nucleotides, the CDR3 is TGTGCCAGCAGCTTAGGGGATCAGCCCCAGCATTTT.

The CDR3 coding sequence is TGTGCCAGCAGTGATAAAGGGGACACTGAAGCTTTCTTT. It is translated as CASSDKGDTEAFF. The chain couples TRBV2 to TRBJ1-1; D is perhaps TRBD1 (5 bases). The CDR3 is made up of 13 amino acids. Germline V gene sequence: CDR1 SNHLY, CDR2 FYNNEI. The ends were cut back, 3 bases at V and 3 bases at J, with 8 bases in the middle.

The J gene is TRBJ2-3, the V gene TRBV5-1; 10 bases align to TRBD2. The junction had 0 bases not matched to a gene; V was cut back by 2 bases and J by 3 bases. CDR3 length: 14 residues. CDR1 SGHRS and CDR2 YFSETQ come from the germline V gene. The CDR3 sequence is CASSFSGGTDTQYF. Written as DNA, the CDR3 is TGCGCCAGCAGCTTTAGCGGGGGGACAGATACGCAGTATTTT.

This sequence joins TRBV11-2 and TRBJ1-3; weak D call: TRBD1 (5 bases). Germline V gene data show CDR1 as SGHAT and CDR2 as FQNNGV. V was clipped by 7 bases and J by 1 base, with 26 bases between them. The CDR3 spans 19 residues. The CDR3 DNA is TGTGCCAGCACCATGTCCTGGGGACGGCGGAACGTATCTGGAAACACCATATATTTT. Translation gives CASTMSWGRRNVSGNTIYF.

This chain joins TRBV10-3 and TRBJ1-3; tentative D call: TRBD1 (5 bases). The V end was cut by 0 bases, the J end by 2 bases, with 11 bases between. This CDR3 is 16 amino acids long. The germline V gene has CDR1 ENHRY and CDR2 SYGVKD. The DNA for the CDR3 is TGTGCCATCAGTGAGTCTAGGGGCCTGGCTGGAAACACCATATATTTT. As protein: CAISESRGLAGNTIYF.

The CDR3 is CASSRLAGSYNEQFF. CDR3 bases: TGTGCCAGCAGTCGACTAGCCGGATCCTACAATGAGCAGTTCTTC. The rearrangement uses TRBV2 and TRBJ2-1; TRBD2 agrees at 7 bases. The CDR3 sequence is 15 residues long. The germline CDR1 and CDR2 sequences are SNHLY and FYNNEI. V was pared by 5 bases and J by 1 base, with 5 bases of the junction left unmatched.

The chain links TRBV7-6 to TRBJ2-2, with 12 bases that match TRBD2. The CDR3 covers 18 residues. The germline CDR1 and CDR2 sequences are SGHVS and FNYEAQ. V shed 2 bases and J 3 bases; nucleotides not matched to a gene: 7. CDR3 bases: TGTGCCAGCAGCTTACCTCTAGCGGGAGGGCCCCACACCGGGGAGCTGTTTTTT. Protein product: CASSLPLAGGPHTGELFF.

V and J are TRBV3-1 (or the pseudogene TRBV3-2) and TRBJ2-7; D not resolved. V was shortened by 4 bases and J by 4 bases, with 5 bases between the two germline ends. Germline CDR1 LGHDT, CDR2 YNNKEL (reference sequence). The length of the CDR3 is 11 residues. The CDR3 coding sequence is TGTGCCAGCAGCCGTTTTTACGAGCAGTACTTC. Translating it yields CASSRFYEQYF.

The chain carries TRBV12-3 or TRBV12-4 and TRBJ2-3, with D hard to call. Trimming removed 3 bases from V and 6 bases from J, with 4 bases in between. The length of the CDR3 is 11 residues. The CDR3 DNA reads TGTGCCAGCAGTTTCGCTGATACGCAGTATTTT. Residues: CASSFADTQYF.

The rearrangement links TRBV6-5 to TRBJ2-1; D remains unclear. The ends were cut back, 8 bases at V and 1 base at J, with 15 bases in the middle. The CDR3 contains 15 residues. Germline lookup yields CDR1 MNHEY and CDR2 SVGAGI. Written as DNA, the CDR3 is TGTGCCAGCTGCCCTTCTGGTGGGTCCTACAATGAGCAGTTCTTC. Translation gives CASCPSGGSYNEQFF.

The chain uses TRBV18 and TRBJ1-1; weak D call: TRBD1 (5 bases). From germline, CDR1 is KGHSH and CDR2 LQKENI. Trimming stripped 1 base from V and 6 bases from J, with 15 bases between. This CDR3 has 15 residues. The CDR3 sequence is CASSPLSIGGAEAFF. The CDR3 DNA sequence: TGTGCCAGCTCACCACTTTCCATTGGAGGGGCTGAAGCTTTCTTT.

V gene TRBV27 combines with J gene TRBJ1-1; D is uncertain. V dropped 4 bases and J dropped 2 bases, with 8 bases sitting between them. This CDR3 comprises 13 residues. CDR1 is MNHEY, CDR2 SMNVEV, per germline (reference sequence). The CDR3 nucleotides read TGTGCCAGCAGTTGGGCACTAAACACTGAAGCTTTCTTT. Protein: CASSWALNTEAFF.

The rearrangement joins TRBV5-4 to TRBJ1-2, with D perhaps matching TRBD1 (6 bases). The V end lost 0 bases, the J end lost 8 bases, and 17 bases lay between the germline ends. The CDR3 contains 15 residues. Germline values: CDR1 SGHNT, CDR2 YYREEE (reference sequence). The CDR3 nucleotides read TGTGCCAGCAGCTTGGGGGACAAGGGCGCTAAAGGCTACACCTTC. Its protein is CASSLGDKGAKGYTF.

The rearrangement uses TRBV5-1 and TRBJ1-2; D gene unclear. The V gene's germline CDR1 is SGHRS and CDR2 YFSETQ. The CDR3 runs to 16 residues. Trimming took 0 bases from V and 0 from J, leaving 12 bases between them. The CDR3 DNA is TGCGCCAGCAGCTTGGTTCCGGCGTTGGCTAACTATGGCTACACCTTC. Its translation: CASSLVPALANYGYTF.

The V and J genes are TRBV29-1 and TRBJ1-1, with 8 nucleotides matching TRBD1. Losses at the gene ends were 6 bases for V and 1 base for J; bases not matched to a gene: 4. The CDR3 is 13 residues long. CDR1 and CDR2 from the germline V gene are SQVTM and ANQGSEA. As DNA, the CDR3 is TGCAGCGTCGCGGGACAGGAGAACACTGAAGCTTTCTTT. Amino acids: CSVAGQENTEAFF. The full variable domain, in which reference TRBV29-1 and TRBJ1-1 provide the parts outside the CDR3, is SAVISQKPSRDICQRGTSLTIQCQVDSQVTMMFWYRQQPGQSLTLIATANQGSEATYESGFVIDKFPISRPNLTFSTLTVSNMSPEDSSIYLCSVAGQENTEAFFGQGTRLTVV.

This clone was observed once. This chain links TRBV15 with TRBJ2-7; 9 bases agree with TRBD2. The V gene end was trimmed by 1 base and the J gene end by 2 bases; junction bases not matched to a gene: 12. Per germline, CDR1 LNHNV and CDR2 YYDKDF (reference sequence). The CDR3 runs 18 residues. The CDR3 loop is CATSRVLAGSPRPYEQYF. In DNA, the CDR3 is TGTGCCACCAGCAGAGTACTAGCGGGCTCACCGCGTCCCTACGAGCAGTACTTC.

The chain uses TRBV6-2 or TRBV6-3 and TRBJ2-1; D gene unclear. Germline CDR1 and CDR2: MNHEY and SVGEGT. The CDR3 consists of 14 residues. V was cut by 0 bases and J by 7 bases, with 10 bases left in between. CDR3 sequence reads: CASSYSTRRNEQFF. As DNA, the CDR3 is TGTGCCAGCAGTTACTCGACCAGGCGGAATGAGCAGTTCTTC.

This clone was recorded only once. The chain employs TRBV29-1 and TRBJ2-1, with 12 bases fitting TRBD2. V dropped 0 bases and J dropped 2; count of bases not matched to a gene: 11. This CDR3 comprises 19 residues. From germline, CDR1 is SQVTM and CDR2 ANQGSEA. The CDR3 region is CSVEDLASGRGLTYNEQFF. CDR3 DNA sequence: TGCAGCGTTGAAGATCTTGCTAGCGGGAGGGGGTTGACCTACAATGAGCAGTTCTTC.

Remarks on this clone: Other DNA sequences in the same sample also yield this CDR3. CDR3 amino acids: CASSPGDEQYF. DNA of the CDR3: TGTGCCAGCTCGCCAGGGGACGAGCAGTACTTC. The V gene is TRBV18, the J gene TRBJ2-7, with D possibly matching TRBD1 (6 bases). Germline CDR1 KGHSH, CDR2 LQKENI. The V and J ends lost 6 bases and 5 bases respectively, with 8 bases between them. The CDR3 sequence is 11 residues long.

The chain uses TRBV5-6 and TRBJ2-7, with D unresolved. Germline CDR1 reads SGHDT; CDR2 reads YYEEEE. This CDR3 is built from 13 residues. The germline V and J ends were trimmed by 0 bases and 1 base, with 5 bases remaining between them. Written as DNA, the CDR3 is TGTGCCAGCAGCTTGGGCCAGTCCTACGAGCAGTACTTC. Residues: CASSLGQSYEQYF.

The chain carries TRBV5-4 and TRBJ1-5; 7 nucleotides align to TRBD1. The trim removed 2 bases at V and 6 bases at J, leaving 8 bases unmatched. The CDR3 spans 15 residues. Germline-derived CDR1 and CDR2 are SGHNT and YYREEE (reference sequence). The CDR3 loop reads CASSFGGGVGQPQHF. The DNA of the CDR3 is TGTGCCAGCAGCTTTGGAGGGGGCGTTGGTCAGCCCCAGCATTTT. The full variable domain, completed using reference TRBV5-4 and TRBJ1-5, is ETGVTQSPTHLIKTRGQQVTLRCSSQSGHNTVSWYQQALGQGPQFIFQYYREEENGRGNFPPRFSGLQFPNYSSELNVNALELDDSALYLCASSFGGGVGQPQHFGDGTRLSIL.

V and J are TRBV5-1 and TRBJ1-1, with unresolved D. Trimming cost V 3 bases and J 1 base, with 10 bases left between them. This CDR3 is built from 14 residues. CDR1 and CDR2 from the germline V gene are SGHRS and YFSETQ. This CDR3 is CASSSLQRNTEAFF. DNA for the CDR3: TGCGCCAGCAGCTCCCTACAGAGGAACACTGAAGCTTTCTTT.

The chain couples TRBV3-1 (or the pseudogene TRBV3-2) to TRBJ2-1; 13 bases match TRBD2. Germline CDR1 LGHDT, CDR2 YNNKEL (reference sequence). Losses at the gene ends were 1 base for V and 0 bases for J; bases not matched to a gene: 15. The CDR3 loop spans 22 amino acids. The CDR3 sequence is CASSQVFTTGTSGAHSYNEQFF. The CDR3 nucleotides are TGTGCCAGCAGCCAAGTGTTCACTACTGGGACTAGCGGGGCCCACTCCTACAATGAGCAGTTCTTC.

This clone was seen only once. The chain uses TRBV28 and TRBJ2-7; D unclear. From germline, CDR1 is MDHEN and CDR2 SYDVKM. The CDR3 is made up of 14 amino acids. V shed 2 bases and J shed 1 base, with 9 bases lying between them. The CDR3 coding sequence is TGTGCCAGCAGTTTACCGGGCGCGTCCTACGAGCAGTACTTC. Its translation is CASSLPGASYEQYF.

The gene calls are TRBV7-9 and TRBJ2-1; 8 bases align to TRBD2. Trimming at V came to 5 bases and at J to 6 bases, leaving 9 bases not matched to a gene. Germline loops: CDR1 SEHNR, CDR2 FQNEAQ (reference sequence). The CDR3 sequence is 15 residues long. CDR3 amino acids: CASSVGRGEVNEQFF. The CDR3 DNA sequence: TGTGCCAGCAGCGTCGGGAGGGGGGAGGTCAATGAGCAGTTCTTC.